This T cell receptor (beta chain) was recovered during a study of blood T cell repertoires in COVID-19. Study overall: T cells, B-cell-depleted T cells, or PBMCs supplied cDNA or gDNA.

Trimming took 2 bases from V and 2 from J; bases not matched to a gene: 2. The CDR3 is 15 residues long. Germline V gene data show CDR1 as LNHNV and CDR2 as YYDKDF (reference sequence). The protocol was immunoSEQ multiplex PCR, while the TCRdb copy is restricted to in-frame clones and leaves out a portion. Counted here are approximately 500,000 clones, 89% occurring once; the ten biggest clones make up roughly 0.92%. Sequenced sample: peripheral blood. This sequence was found in a man between 18 and 35 years old with COVID-19, enrolled during active disease. The chain joins TRBV15 to TRBJ1-2, with TRBD1 identical over 10 bases. The CDR3 DNA reads as TGTGCCACCAGCAGACCGGGACAGGGGAACTATGGCTACACCTTC. Translation gives CATSRPGQGNYGYTF.